What follows is one TCR beta chain and its context. This receptor's antigen is unknown. Per-nucleotide qualities are absent, and no much larger clonotype sits a single base away. This entry comes from a study of blood T cells in healthy people across ages (dated by TCRdb to the mid-2010s). Study-level background: In model experiments, roughly one uniquely barcoded TCR beta cDNA molecule per two T cells was captured by template switching. To track age-related changes in TCR beta repertoire diversity, the study relied on deep sequencing normalized with unique cDNA molecular identifiers. Donors were grouped into four age groups: young (average about 15 years), middle-aged (about 40), aged (62) and long-lived (around 80). To avoid experimental bias, donors of different ages were distributed randomly across sequencing lanes. Two additional independent replicas of 1 million unique cDNA reads from the same blood draw were analyzed for two donors (one aged 18 to 29 and one aged 80 or older).

The roughly 42 donors, aged 6 to 90 years, were systemically healthy Caucasian individuals from Russia. Each donor gave roughly 11 milliliters of peripheral blood, drawn into EDTA-treated Vacutainer tubes. PBMCs were isolated by Ficoll-Paque density-gradient centrifugation, with at least 6 million obtained per sample. Total RNA, at least 6 micrograms per sample, was extracted from PBMCs with Trizol reagent. Naive CD45RAhigh/CD27high T cell percentages were measured by flow cytometry on a PBMC aliquot from every donor. Receptor libraries were prepared by 5' RACE. Sequencing instrument: Illumina HiSeq 2500. A second PCR of 7 to 11 cycles was performed with a sample-barcoded 5' primer and a J-beta primer mix. A unique molecular identifier was introduced onto each TCR beta cDNA molecule by a template-switch 5' adaptor carrying 12 random nucleotides. Each sample yielded at least 2.5 million CDR3-containing paired-end reads. The Mint cDNA synthesis kit, primed by a TRBC-specific oligonucleotide, was used to synthesize first-strand cDNA from all RNA. Following uracil-DNA glycosylase treatment, all cDNA underwent a first 18-cycle PCR with the universal primers M1SS and BC2_uni_R. As for the authors' bioinformatics: For normalization, 1 million high-quality reads were randomly selected from each sample, with every read carrying a distinct molecular identifier. Instead of being binned into consensus sequences, reads that shared molecular identifiers were thrown out. MiTCR, set to a Q25 quality threshold and the strictest error-elimination algorithm, was used for CDR3 identification, clonotype clustering and error correction. Lower-bound total TCR beta diversity was estimated with a nonparametric unseen species model using Euler transformation. The public sequencing data were trimmed at Q25 with fastp and processed into clonotypes with MiXCR by TCRdb, which kept only in-frame beta chains. Records with the same CDR3 protein are collapsed into one entry carrying the most frequent genes and DNA. The V and J calls and clone size come from TCRdb's table, not from the authors' own analysis. The sample records roughly 1,800,000 distinct CDR3 sequences, around half of which are singletons. The ten biggest clones cover less than 2.5% of the sample.

The research as a whole found: Compared with the aged group, more naive CD4+ T cells, fewer expanded clones and increased TCR diversity were shown by the long-lived group, suggesting age selection. Estimates of total diversity based on one million sequenced T cells were considered lower bounds and underestimates. Because donor CMV infection status was unknown, age-related changes in expanded clonotypes were potentially confounded. A strong correlation was found between observed TCR beta diversity and the percentage of naive T cells measured by flow cytometry. Observed TCR beta diversity per million T cells fell roughly linearly with age, and a significant reduction was already apparent by age about 38. Bulk unsorted PBMC profiling prevented conclusive comparison of naive and antigen-experienced compartments.

The germline V gene gives CDR1 as SGHTA and CDR2 as FQGNSA. Counted from cysteine to phenylalanine, this CDR3 has 18 amino acids. Only CDR3 DNA is held: 54 bases, read in frame from base 1. The junction shows trimming of 1 base on V and 0 bases on J, plus 13 bases between the germline ends. The clonotype comes from a woman aged 40 to 50 in good health. In this chain, TRBV7-2 is recombined with TRBJ2-6; no D segment can be confidently identified. The sequencing input was blood. The CDR3 protein sequence reads: CASSLGALTGSGANVLTF. The DNA is as follows: TGTGCCAGCAGCTTAGGGGCGCTAACCGGCTCTGGGGCCAACGTCCTGACTTTC.